This T cell receptor beta chain comes out of a study of lymphopenia after photon versus proton radiotherapy. Findings of the study overall: Under photons, naive T cells and diversity fell while effector/memory populations rose. In patients who died, overall survival fell as post-nadir TCR diversity dropped more. Post-nadir diversity loss with photons came from oligoclonal expansion, particularly CD8+ Temra cells. Authors raise, but do not show, better survival with proton therapy.

CDR1 is SGHNT, CDR2 YYREEE, per germline (reference sequence). Trimming at V came to 3 bases and at J to 1 base, leaving 9 bases not matched to a gene. The CDR3 runs 17 residues. As for this clone: The antigen remains unidentified.

Sequencing used immunoSEQ multiplex PCR; TCRdb keeps in-frame clones, though not all of them. There are 150,000 to 200,000 clones in the sample; less than 90% occur only once, and less than 6% lies in the top ten. Sequenced here: peripheral blood, sampled from a patient treated with photon-based radiotherapy. The origin of this receptor is a man between 50 and 59 years old with gastric cancer. This chain links TRBV5-4 with TRBJ2-1; 8 bases are shared with TRBD2. The CDR3 protein is CASSSSPLAGSYNEQFF. CDR3 coding DNA: TGTGCCAGCAGCTCCTCCCCCCTAGCGGGTTCCTACAATGAGCAGTTCTTC. The whole variable domain, filled in from reference TRBV5-4 and TRBJ2-1, reads ETGVTQSPTHLIKTRGQQVTLRCSSQSGHNTVSWYQQALGQGPQFIFQYYREEENGRGNFPPRFSGLQFPNYSSELNVNALELDDSALYLCASSSSPLAGSYNEQFFGPGTRLTVL.